Listed here are 25 T cell receptor beta chains from one sample, sequenced in a study of shared clonotypes between healthy human individuals (dated by TCRdb to the early 2020s). Receptors were amplified or captured by the immunoSEQ multiplex PCR assay. Held by TCRdb, this immuneACCESS table contains in-frame sequences only and omits some clones. Under half of the omission traces to an unresolved V gene where checked; the cause of the rest is unknown. Present in this sample are some 2,500,000 clones, approximately 90% of which were seen just once. The top ten clonotypes cover more than 0.35% of the sample. The specimen sequenced was naive CD4+ T cells from PBMCs. The cell subset or site tag for this specimen amounts to: CD45RA+ positively selected. The receptors come from a man aged 18 to 30 in good health. Some clones in this sample may be carry-over from other donors' samples.

This clone was counted a single time. This chain joins TRBV5-1 and TRBJ2-7; D assignment may be TRBD1 or TRBD2 (5 bases each). The CDR3 covers 14 residues. V lost 4 bases, J lost 3 bases, and 14 bases lay in between. Germline loops: CDR1 SGHRS, CDR2 YFSETQ. The CDR3 here is CASSGSGANYEQYF. In nucleotides, the CDR3 is TGCGCCAGCAGCGGGTCCGGGGCAAACTACGAGCAGTACTTC. The full variable domain, completed using reference TRBV5-1 and TRBJ2-7, is KAGVTQTPRYLIKTRGQQVTLSCSPISGHRSVSWYQQTPGQGLQFLFEYFSETQRNKGNFPGRFSGRQFSNSRSEMNVSTLELGDSALYLCASSGSGANYEQYFGPGTRLTVT.

The chain carries TRBV19 and TRBJ1-4; D remains ambiguous. Trimming removed 5 bases at V and 8 bases at J, with 9 bases between. Germline V gene data show CDR1 as LNHDA and CDR2 as SQIVND (reference sequence). This CDR3 has 12 amino acids. The CDR3 DNA reads as TGTGCCAGTAGTTCCGGGAGGGAAAAACTGTTTTTT. Protein: CASSSGREKLFF.

The CDR3 DNA is TGTGCCAGCAGTTTCCAGGGGACAGCGGAAGATACGCAGTATTTT. Protein sequence: CASSFQGTAEDTQYF. J is TRBJ2-3 and V is TRBV2; 7 nucleotides line up with TRBD1. Germline lookup yields CDR1 SNHLY and CDR2 FYNNEI. The ends lost 5 bases at V and 5 bases at J; junction bases unmatched: 10. The CDR3 covers 15 residues.

The chain links TRBV9 to TRBJ2-2; TRBD2 matches at 10 bases. This CDR3 comprises 15 residues. Germline loops: CDR1 SGDLS, CDR2 YYNGEE. V trimming: 3 bases; J trimming: 7 bases; junction bases outside the gene matches: 6. DNA of the CDR3: TGTGCCAGCAGCGCCGGGACTAGCGTAGTCGGGGAGCTGTTTTTT. As protein: CASSAGTSVVGELFF.

The chain combines TRBV29-1 with TRBJ2-2; 10 bases are a match to TRBD2. This CDR3 is 15 amino acids long. The germline CDR1 and CDR2 sequences are SQVTM and ANQGSEA. The trim removed 7 bases at V and 4 bases at J, leaving 9 bases unmatched. CDR3 sequence reads: CSAHGLAGVTGELFF. Written as DNA, the CDR3 is TGCAGCGCCCACGGGCTAGCGGGAGTCACCGGGGAGCTGTTTTTT.

The rearrangement links TRBV7-3 to TRBJ2-1; possibly TRBD1 or TRBD2 for D (5 bases each). Germline V CDR1 and CDR2: SGHTA, FQGTGA. V lost 2 bases and J lost 16, with 15 bases in between. This CDR3 region has 12 residues. The CDR3 DNA sequence: TGTGCCAGCAGCTTAGGCTCTGGGACGCTTTTCTTC. Translating gives CASSLGSGTLFF.

Only one count was recorded for this clone. The chain joins TRBV18 to TRBJ2-5; 10 bases are shared with TRBD2. The J segment lost 1 base and the V segment lost 3 bases, leaving 11 bases of the junction unmatched. There are 18 residues in the CDR3. CDR1 and CDR2 (germline): KGHSH, LQKENI. In DNA form, the CDR3 reads TGTGCCAGCTCACCCCCGGGGGCGCTAGCGGGAGCCCAAGAGACCCAGTACTTC. Its protein is CASSPPGALAGAQETQYF.

V is TRBV5-1 and J is TRBJ2-3; tentatively, D is TRBD2 (6 bases). Trimming removed 4 bases from V and 6 bases from J, with 18 bases in between. The CDR3 is 15 amino acids. In germline, CDR1 is SGHRS, CDR2 YFSETQ. The CDR3 nucleotides read TGCGCCAGCAGCGGGGGGTCGGCGTTCGGGGATACGCAGTATTTT. Its protein product is CASSGGSAFGDTQYF.

The chain employs TRBV11-1 and TRBJ2-5; D is unclear. The CDR3 is made up of 13 amino acids. Germline CDR1 SGHAT, CDR2 FQDESV (reference sequence). V shed 5 bases and J shed 2 bases, with 9 bases lying between them. The CDR3 is CASSHGGQETQYF. CDR3 nucleotides: TGTGCCAGCAGCCACGGCGGTCAAGAGACCCAGTACTTC.

The rearrangement links TRBV27 to TRBJ1-2; D possibly corresponds to TRBD1 (6 bases). CDR1 and CDR2 from the germline V gene are MNHEY and SMNVEV (reference sequence). This CDR3 is 14 amino acids long. V lost 3 bases and J 2 bases, leaving 10 bases between the germline ends. CDR3 nucleotide sequence: TGTGCCAGCAGTTTTTCAGGGGTAAACTATGGCTACACCTTC. Protein: CASSFSGVNYGYTF.

The rearrangement links TRBV28 to TRBJ2-2; D is unclear. The CDR3 consists of 15 residues. CDR1 and CDR2 from the germline V gene are MDHEN and SYDVKM. V dropped 3 bases and J dropped 0 bases, with 8 bases sitting between them. The CDR3 nucleotides read TGTGCCAGCAGTTTTTATGCGGCGAACACCGGGGAGCTGTTTTTT. This encodes CASSFYAANTGELFF.

The chain is built from TRBV15 and TRBJ2-1; 10 bases agree with TRBD1. V lost 6 bases to trimming and J lost 3 bases; unmatched junction nucleotides: 11. Germline V gives CDR1 LNHNV, CDR2 YYDKDF (reference sequence). This CDR3 has 17 amino acids. CDR3 residues: CATSNLPGQGLYNEQFF. DNA of the CDR3: TGTGCCACCAGTAACCTACCGGGACAGGGGCTCTACAATGAGCAGTTCTTC.

V and J are TRBV29-1 and TRBJ2-1; tentative D call: TRBD1 (6 bases). CDR1 and CDR2 from the germline V gene are SQVTM and ANQGSEA. CDR3 length: 14 amino acids. Trimming took off 6 bases at V and 5 bases at J, with 17 bases between the two ends. The CDR3, as DNA: TGCAGCGTAGGACCAGCAGGGACAAACAATGAGCAGTTCTTC. It specifies CSVGPAGTNNEQFF.

The chain combines TRBV5-1 with TRBJ2-2, with D uncertain. The ends were cut back, 2 bases at V and 6 bases at J, with 14 bases in the middle. Germline values: CDR1 SGHRS, CDR2 YFSETQ. The CDR3 length is 15 residues. The CDR3 bases are TGCGCCAGCAGCTTCGGGTCCGCGATCGCCGGGGAGCTGTTTTTT. It translates to CASSFGSAIAGELFF.

The gene calls are TRBV6-5 and TRBJ2-1; TRBD2 aligns across 9 bases. J gave up 5 bases and V 0 bases, and 5 bases lay outside the gene matches. The CDR3 runs 16 residues. Germline V gene sequence: CDR1 MNHEY, CDR2 SVGAGI. The CDR3 DNA sequence: TGTGCCAGCAGTTACTCGGGGCGGGAGGGAGACAATGAGCAGTTCTTC. It translates to CASSYSGREGDNEQFF.

This chain connects TRBV7-9 to TRBJ2-1; 10 bases fit TRBD2. Germline V lookup: CDR1 SEHNR, CDR2 FQNEAQ (reference sequence). The CDR3 consists of 15 residues. V shed 5 bases and J 6 bases; nucleotides not matched to a gene: 7. The CDR3 sequence is CASSRPQREGNEQFF. DNA of the CDR3: TGTGCCAGCAGCCGCCCACAGCGGGAGGGCAATGAGCAGTTCTTC.

V usage is TRBV2 and J usage is TRBJ2-2, with TRBD1 matching over 9 bases. The J segment lost 7 bases and the V segment lost 6 bases, leaving 6 bases of the junction unmatched. Germline V gene sequence: CDR1 SNHLY, CDR2 FYNNEI. This CDR3 is 14 amino acids long. The CDR3 protein is CASSQQGAYGELFF. CDR3 nucleotides: TGTGCCAGCAGCCAACAGGGGGCTTACGGGGAGCTGTTTTTT.

The chain joins TRBV5-6 to TRBJ1-4, with D possibly matching TRBD1 (6 bases). Per the germline V gene, CDR1 is SGHDT and CDR2 is YYEEEE. V was trimmed by 3 bases and J by 2 bases, leaving 17 bases between them. CDR3 length: 17 amino acids. This chain's CDR3 is CASSSFRGGGTNEKLFF. CDR3 nucleotides: TGTGCCAGCAGCTCCTTCAGGGGAGGCGGTACTAATGAAAAACTGTTTTTT.

The chain has TRBV19 and TRBJ2-1; 7 bases are a match to TRBD2. J was trimmed by 9 bases and V by 3 bases; bases with no gene match: 5. There are 13 residues in the CDR3. The germline V gene encodes CDR1 LNHDA and CDR2 SQIVND (reference sequence). CDR3 amino acids: CASSIGGRTEQFF. CDR3 nucleotides: TGTGCCAGTAGTATCGGCGGGAGAACTGAGCAGTTCTTC.

V gene TRBV6-6 combines with J gene TRBJ2-1; 8 bases agree with TRBD2. The length of the CDR3 is 15 residues. The junction had 10 bases not matched to a gene; V was cut back by 6 bases and J by 6 bases. Germline V gene sequence: CDR1 MNHNY, CDR2 SVGAGI (reference sequence). CDR3 sequence: CASSLKGLARNEQFF. The CDR3 region has the DNA TGTGCCAGCAGCCTCAAAGGACTAGCCCGCAATGAGCAGTTCTTC.

V gene TRBV7-3 combines with J gene TRBJ2-2, with D maybe TRBD2 (6 bases). This CDR3 is 15 amino acids long. Germline CDR1 SGHTA, CDR2 FQGTGA. Here the CDR3 reads CASGLPPLKTGELFF. CDR3 coding DNA: TGTGCTTCGGGACTCCCACCGCTAAAGACCGGGGAGCTGTTTTTT.

The chain uses TRBV6-5 and TRBJ2-6; TRBD2 might be the D (5 bases). Germline assignment: CDR1 MNHEY and CDR2 SVGAGI. The CDR3 is 16 amino acids. Trimming took 2 bases from V and 2 from J, leaving 10 bases between them. In DNA form, the CDR3 reads TGTGCCAGCAGTTACGGTCGGGGAGCTGGGGCCAACGTCCTGACTTTC. This sequence encodes CASSYGRGAGANVLTF.

The rearrangement uses TRBV2 and TRBJ2-1; 8 nucleotides agree with TRBD2. V lost 2 bases, J lost 6 bases, and 6 bases stayed unmatched. CDR3 length: 15 residues. CDR1 and CDR2 (germline): SNHLY, FYNNEI. Here the CDR3 reads CASSESREGPNEQFF. CDR3 DNA: TGTGCCAGCAGTGAATCCCGGGAGGGCCCCAATGAGCAGTTCTTC.

J is TRBJ2-7 and V is TRBV5-1; the D gene is possibly TRBD2 (5 bases). This CDR3 has 14 amino acids. V lost 7 bases and J 2 bases, leaving 16 bases between the germline ends. Germline CDR1 reads SGHRS; CDR2 reads YFSETQ. The CDR3 loop is CASGLSGRTYEQYF. For the CDR3, the DNA is TGCGCCAGCGGACTGTCGGGCAGGACCTACGAGCAGTACTTC.

The V and J genes are TRBV25-1 and TRBJ2-5; maybe TRBD1 (5 bases). V lost 5 bases and J lost 0, with 10 bases in between. Germline CDR1 reads MGHDK; CDR2 reads SYGVNS. This CDR3 has 14 amino acids. Written as DNA, the CDR3 is TGTGCCAGCAGTAACCGACAGTACCAAGAGACCCAGTACTTC. It is translated as CASSNRQYQETQYF.